The count of the clone carrying this T cell receptor (beta chain) is one. Its specificity is unknown. This sample stems from a study of post-analysis software for immune sequencing data. Study-level results: Patients had higher frequencies than controls of five TRBV segments, including TRBV5-6, TRBV5-1 and TRBV20-1.

Unique molecular identifiers tagged the TCR beta cDNA libraries. TCRdb redid the calling of the PCR reads with MiXCR, one entry per CDR3 protein. The sample has some 500,000 distinct CDR3 sequences; around 40% are singletons. The V and J ends lost 6 bases and 4 bases respectively, with 7 bases between them. The length of the CDR3 is 13 residues. Per the germline V gene, CDR1 is SNHLY and CDR2 is FYNNEI. The origin of this receptor is a girl aged 10-17 years with multiple sclerosis. The chain recombines TRBV2 with TRBJ1-6; D ambiguous. Sequencing was performed on blood. DNA of the CDR3: TGTGCCAGCAGGGGGTCATATAATTCACCCCTCCACTTT. Its protein is CASRGSYNSPLHF.